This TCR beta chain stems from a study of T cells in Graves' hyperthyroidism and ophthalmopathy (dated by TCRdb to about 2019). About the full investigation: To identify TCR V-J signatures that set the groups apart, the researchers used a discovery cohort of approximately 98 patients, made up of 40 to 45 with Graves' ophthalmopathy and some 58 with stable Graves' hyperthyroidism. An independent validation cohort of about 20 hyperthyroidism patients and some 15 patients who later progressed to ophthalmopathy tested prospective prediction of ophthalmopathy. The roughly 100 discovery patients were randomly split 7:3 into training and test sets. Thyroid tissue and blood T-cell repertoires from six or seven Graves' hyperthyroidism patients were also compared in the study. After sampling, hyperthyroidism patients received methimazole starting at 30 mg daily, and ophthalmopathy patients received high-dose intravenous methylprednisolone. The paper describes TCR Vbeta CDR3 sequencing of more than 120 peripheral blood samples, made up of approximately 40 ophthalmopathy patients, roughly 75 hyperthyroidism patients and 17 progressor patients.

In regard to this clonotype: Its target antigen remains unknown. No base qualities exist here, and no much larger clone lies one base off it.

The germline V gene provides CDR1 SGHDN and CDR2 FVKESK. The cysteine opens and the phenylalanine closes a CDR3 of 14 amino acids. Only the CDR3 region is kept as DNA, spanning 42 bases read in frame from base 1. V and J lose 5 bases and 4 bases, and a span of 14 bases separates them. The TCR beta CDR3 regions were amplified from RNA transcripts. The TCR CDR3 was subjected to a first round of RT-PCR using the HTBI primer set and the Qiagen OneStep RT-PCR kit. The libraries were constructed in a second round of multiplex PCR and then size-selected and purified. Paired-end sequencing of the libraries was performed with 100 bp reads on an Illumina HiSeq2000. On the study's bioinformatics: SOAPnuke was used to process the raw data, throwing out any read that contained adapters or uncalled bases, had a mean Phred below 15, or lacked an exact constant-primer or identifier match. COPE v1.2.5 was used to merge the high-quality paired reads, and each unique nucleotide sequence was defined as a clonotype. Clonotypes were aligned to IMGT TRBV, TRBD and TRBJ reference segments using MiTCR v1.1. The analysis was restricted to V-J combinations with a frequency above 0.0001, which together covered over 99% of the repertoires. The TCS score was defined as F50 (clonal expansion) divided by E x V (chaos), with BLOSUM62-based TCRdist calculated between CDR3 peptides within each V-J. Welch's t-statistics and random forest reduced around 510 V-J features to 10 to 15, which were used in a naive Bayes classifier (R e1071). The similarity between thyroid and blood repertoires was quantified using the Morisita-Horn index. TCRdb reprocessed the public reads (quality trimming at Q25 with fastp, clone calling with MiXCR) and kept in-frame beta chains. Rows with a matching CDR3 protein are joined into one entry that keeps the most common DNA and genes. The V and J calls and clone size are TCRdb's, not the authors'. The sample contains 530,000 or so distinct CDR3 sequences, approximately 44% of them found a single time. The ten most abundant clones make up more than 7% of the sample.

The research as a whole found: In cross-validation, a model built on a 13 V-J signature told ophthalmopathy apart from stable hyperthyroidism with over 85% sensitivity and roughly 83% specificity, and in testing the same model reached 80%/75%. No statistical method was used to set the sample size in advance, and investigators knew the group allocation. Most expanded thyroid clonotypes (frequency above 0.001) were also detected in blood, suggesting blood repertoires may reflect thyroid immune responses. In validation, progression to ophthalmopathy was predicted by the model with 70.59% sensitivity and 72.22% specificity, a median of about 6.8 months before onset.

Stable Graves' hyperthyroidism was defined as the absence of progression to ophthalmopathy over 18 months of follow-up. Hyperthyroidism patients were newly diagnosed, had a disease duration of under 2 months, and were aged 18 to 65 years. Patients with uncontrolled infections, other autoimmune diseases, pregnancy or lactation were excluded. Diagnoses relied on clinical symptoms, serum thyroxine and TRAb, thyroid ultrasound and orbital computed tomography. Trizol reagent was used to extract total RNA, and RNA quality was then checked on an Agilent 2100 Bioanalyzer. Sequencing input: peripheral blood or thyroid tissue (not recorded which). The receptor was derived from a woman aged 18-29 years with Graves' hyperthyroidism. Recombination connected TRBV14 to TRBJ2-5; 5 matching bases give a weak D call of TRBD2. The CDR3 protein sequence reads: CASSYGVGRETQYF. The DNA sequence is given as TGTGCCAGCAGCTACGGGGTAGGCCGAGAGACCCAGTACTTC.